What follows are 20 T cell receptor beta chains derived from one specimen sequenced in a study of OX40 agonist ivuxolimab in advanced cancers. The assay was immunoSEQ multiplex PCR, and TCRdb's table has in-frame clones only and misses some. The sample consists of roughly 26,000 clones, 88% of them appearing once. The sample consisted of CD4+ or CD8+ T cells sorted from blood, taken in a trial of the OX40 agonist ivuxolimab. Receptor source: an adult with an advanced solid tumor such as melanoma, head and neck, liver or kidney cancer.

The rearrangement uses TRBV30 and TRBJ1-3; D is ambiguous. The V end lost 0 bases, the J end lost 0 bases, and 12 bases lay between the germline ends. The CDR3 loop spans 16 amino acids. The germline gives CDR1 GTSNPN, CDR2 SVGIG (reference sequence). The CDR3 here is CAWSVPRGFSGNTIYF. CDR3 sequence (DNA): TGTGCCTGGAGTGTACCGCGCGGGTTCTCTGGAAACACCATATATTTT. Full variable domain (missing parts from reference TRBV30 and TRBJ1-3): SQTIHQWPATLVQPVGSPLSLECTVEGTSNPNLYWYRQAAGRGLQLLFYSVGIGQISSEVPQNLSASRPQDRQFILSSKKLLLSDSGFYLCAWSVPRGFSGNTIYFGEGSWLTVV.

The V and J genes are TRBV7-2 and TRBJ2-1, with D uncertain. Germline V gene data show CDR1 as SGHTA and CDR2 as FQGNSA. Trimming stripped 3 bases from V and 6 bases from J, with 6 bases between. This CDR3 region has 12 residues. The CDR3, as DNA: TGTGCCAGCAGCTTCTATTTCAATGAGCAGTTCTTC. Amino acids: CASSFYFNEQFF.

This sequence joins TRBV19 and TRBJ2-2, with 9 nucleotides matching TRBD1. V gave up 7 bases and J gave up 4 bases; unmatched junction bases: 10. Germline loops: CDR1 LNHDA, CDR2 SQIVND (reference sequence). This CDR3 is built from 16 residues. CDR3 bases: TGTGCCAGTACCCCCACAGGGGGCTTGGGCACCGGGGAGCTGTTTTTT. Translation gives CASTPTGGLGTGELFF. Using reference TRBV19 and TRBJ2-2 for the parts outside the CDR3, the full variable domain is DGGITQSPKYLFRKEGQNVTLSCEQNLNHDAMYWYRQDPGQGLRLIYYSQIVNDFQKGDIAEGYSVSREKKESFPLTVTSAQKNPTAFYLCASTPTGGLGTGELFFGEGSRLTVL.

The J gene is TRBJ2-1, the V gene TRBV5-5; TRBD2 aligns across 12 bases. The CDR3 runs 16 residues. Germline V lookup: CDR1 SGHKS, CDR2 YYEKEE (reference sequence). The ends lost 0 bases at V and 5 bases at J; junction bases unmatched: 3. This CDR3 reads CASSLAGLAGHNEQFF. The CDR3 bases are TGTGCCAGCAGCTTGGCCGGACTAGCGGGACACAATGAGCAGTTCTTC.

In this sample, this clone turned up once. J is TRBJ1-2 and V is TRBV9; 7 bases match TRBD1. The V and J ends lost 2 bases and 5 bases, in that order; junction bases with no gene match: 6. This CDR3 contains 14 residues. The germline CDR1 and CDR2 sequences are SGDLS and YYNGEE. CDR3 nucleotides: TGTGCCAGCAGCGTGAGGGACAGCGCGTATGGCTACACCTTC. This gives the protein CASSVRDSAYGYTF.

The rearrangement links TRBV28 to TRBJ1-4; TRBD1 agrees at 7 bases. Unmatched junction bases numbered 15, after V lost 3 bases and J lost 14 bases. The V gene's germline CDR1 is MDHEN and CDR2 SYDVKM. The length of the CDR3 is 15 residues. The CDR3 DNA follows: TGTGCCAGCAGTTTGAGAGGAGACAGGGTTTTTGGGCTGTTTTTT. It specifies CASSLRGDRVFGLFF.

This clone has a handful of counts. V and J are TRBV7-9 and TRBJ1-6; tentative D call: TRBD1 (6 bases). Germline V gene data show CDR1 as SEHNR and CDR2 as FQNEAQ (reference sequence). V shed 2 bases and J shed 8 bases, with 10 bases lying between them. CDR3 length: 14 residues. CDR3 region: CASSLPGADSPLHF. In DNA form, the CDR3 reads TGTGCCAGCAGCTTACCAGGGGCCGATTCACCCCTCCACTTT.

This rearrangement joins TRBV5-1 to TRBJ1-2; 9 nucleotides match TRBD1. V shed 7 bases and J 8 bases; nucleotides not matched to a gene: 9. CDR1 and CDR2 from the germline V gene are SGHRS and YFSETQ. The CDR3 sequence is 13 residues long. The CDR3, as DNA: TGCGCCAGCGACCCTACAGGGGGCTGGGGCTACACCTTC. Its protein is CASDPTGGWGYTF.

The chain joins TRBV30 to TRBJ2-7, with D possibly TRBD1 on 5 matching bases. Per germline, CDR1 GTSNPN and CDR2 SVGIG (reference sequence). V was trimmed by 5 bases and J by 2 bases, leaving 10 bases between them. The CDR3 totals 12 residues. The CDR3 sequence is CAWALGPYEQYF. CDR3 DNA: TGTGCCTGGGCCCTGGGGCCCTACGAGCAGTACTTC.

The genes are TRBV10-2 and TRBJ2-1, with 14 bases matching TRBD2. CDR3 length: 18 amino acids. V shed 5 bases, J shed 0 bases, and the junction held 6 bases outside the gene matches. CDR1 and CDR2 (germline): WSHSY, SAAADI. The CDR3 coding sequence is TGCGCCAGCAGTAGACTAGCGGGAGGGCAGAGCTCCTACAATGAGCAGTTCTTC. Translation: CASSRLAGGQSSYNEQFF.

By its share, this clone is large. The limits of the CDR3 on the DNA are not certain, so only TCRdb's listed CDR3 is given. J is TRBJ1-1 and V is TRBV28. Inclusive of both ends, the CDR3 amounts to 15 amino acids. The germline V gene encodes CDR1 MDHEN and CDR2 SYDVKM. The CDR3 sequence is CASSLAVEGTGEAFF.

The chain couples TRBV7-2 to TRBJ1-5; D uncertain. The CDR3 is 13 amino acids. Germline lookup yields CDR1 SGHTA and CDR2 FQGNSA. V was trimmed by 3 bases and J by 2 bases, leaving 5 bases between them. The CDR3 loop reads CASSFQGNQPQHF. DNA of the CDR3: TGTGCCAGCAGCTTCCAGGGCAATCAGCCCCAGCATTTT.

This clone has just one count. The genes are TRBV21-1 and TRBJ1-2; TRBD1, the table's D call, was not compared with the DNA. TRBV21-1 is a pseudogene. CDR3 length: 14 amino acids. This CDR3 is CASSTRTGSHGYTF. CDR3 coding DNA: TGTGCCAGCAGCACCCGGACAGGGAGCCATGGCTACACCTTC.

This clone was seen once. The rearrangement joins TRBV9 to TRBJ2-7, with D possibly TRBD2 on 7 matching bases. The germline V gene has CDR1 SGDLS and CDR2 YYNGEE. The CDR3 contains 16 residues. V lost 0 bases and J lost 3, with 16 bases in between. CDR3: CASSVGYGGGVYEQYF. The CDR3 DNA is TGTGCCAGCAGCGTAGGTTATGGAGGGGGGGTCTACGAGCAGTACTTC.

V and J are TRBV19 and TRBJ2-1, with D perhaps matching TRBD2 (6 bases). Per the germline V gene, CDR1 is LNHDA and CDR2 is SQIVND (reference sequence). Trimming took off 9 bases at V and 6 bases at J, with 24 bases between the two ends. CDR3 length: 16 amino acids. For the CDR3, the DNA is TGTGCCAGCGCCCTTGAAACCGGGAGCCCCGCCAATGAGCAGTTCTTC. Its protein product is CASALETGSPANEQFF. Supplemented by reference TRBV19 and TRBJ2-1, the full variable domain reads DGGITQSPKYLFRKEGQNVTLSCEQNLNHDAMYWYRQDPGQGLRLIYYSQIVNDFQKGDIAEGYSVSREKKESFPLTVTSAQKNPTAFYLCASALETGSPANEQFFGPGTRLTVL.

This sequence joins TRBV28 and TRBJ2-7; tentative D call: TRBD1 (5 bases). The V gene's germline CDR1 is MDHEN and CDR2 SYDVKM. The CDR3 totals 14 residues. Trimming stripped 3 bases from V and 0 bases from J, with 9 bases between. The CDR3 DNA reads TGTGCCAGCAGTTTTATAGGGGTCTCCTACGAGCAGTACTTC. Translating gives CASSFIGVSYEQYF.

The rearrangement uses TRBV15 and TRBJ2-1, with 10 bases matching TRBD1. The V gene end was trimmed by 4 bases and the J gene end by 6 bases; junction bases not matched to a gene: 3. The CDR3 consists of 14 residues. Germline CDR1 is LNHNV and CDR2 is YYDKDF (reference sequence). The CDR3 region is CATSTWTGGNEQFF. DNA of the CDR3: TGTGCCACCAGCACATGGACAGGGGGCAATGAGCAGTTCTTC.

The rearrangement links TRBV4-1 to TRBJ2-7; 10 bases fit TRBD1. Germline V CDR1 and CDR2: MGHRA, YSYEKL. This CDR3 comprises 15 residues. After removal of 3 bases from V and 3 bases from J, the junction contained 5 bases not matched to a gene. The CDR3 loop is CASSQWTGGNYEQYF. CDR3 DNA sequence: TGCGCCAGCAGCCAGTGGACAGGGGGGAACTACGAGCAGTACTTC.

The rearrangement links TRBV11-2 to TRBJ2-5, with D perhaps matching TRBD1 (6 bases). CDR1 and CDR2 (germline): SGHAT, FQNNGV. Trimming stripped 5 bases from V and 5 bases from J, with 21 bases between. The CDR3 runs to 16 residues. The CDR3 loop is CASSTEKGEYVETQYF. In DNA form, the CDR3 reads TGTGCCAGCAGCACCGAGAAGGGGGAGTATGTTGAGACCCAGTACTTC. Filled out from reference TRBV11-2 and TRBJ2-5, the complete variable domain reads EAGVAQSPRYKIIEKRQSVAFWCNPISGHATLYWYQQILGQGPKLLIQFQNNGVVDDSQLPKDRFSAERLKGVDSTLKIQPAKLEDSAVYLCASSTEKGEYVETQYFGPGTRLLVL.

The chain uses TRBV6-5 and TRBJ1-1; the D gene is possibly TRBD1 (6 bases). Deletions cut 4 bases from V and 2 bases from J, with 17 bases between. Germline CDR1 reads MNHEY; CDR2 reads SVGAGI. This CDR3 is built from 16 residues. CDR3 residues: CASSSVPDRFNTEAFF. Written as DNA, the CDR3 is TGTGCCAGCAGTTCCGTCCCGGACAGATTCAACACTGAAGCTTTCTTT.